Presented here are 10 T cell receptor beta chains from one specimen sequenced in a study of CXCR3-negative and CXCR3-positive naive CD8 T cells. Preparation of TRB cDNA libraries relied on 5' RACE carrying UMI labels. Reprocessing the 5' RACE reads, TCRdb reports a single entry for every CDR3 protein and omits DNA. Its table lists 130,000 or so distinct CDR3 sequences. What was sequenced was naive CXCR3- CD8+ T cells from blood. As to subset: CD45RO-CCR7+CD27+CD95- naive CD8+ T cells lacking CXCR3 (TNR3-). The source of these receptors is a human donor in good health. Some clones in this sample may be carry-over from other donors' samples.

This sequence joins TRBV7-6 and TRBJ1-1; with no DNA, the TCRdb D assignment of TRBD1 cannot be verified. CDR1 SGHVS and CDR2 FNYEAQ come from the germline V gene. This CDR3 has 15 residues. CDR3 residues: CASSSRMGQNTEAFF. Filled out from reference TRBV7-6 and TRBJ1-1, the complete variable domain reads GAGVSQSPRYKVTKRGQDVALRCDPISGHVSLYWYRQALGQGPEFLTYFNYEAQQDKSGLPNDRFSAERPEGSISTLTIQRTEQRDSAMYRCASSSRMGQNTEAFFGQGTRLTVV.

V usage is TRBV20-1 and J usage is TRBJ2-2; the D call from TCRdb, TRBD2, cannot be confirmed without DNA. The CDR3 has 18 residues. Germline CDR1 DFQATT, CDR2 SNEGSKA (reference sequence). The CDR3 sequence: CSARDGEYPRVNTGELFF.

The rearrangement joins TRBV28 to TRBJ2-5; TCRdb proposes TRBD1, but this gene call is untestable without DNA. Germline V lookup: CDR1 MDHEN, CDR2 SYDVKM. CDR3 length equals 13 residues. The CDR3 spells CASTFGAQETQYF.

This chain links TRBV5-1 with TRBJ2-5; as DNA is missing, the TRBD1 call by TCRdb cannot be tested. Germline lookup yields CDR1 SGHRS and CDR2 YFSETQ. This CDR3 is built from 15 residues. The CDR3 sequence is CASSSVSASGETQYF. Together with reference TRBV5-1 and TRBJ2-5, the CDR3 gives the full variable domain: KAGVTQTPRYLIKTRGQQVTLSCSPISGHRSVSWYQQTPGQGLQFLFEYFSETQRNKGNFPGRFSGRQFSNSRSEMNVSTLELGDSALYLCASSSVSASGETQYFGPGTRLLVL.

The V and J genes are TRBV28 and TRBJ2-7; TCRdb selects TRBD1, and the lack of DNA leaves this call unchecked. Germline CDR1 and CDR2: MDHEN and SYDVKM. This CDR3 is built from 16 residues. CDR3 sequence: CASSFKATGPYYEQYF.

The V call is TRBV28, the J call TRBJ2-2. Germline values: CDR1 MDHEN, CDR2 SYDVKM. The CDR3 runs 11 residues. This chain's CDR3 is CASSQSGELFF.

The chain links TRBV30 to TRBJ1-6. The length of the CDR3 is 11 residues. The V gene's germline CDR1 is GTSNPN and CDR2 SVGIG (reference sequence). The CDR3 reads CAWRDNSPLHF.

CDR3 in amino acids: CAKISDRPYNSPLHF. The genes are TRBV10-1 and TRBJ1-6; TCRdb's assignment of TRBD1 cannot be checked, as there is no DNA. The germline gives CDR1 WNHNN, CDR2 SYGVQD (reference sequence). The CDR3 consists of 15 residues.

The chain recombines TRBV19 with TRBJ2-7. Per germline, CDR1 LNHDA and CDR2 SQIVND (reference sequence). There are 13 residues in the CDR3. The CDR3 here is CASSMGTGYEQYF.

The CDR3 region is CAWSVRLAGLYEQYF. The V and J genes are TRBV30 and TRBJ2-7; the TCRdb call, TRBD2, lacks DNA for checking. The CDR3 loop spans 15 amino acids. CDR1 and CDR2 (germline): GTSNPN, SVGIG (reference sequence).